One and the same sample provided the 2 T cell receptor beta chains below, sequenced in a study of PD-L1 blockade in urothelial cancer (dated by TCRdb to about 2017). Library preparation was by the immunoSEQ multiplex PCR assay. The table comes from immuneACCESS by way of TCRdb, which keeps in-frame sequences with V and J called. Part of the clones is missing from these tables; in studies checked, under half for an unresolved V gene and the rest for unknown reasons. In all, the sample holds about 56,000 clones, and just over 85% of those were seen once. Roughly 2.9% of the sample comes from the top ten. The material sequenced was PBMCs, taken around atezolizumab (anti-PD-L1) treatment. These receptors all stem from a man over 45 with urothelial cancer.

The rearrangement links TRBV9 to TRBJ2-1; perhaps TRBD2 as D (5 bases). In germline, CDR1 is SGDLS, CDR2 YYNGEE. This CDR3 spans 16 amino acids. Trimming cost V 1 base and J 0 bases, with 11 bases left between them. The CDR3 sequence: CASSVSGGNSYNEQFF. CDR3 nucleotide sequence: TGTGCCAGCAGCGTAAGCGGTGGGAACTCCTACAATGAGCAGTTCTTC.

The genes are TRBV28 and TRBJ1-2; 8 bases match TRBD1. The CDR3 sequence is 16 residues long. Germline V gene sequence: CDR1 MDHEN, CDR2 SYDVKM. The junction had 10 bases not matched to a gene; V was cut back by 2 bases and J by 5 bases. CDR3 sequence (DNA): TGTGCCAGCAGTTTAGGGGGGGGACAGGCGATATATGGCTACACCTTC. It specifies CASSLGGGQAIYGYTF.